This T cell receptor (beta chain) was sequenced for a study of blood T cell repertoires in COVID-19. Whole-study context: The United States, Italy and Spain supplied acute and convalescent COVID-19 samples. The cDNA or gDNA used as material had been derived from T cells, B-cell-depleted T cells, or PBMCs.

Original analysis: The assay estimated nucleated cells by amplifying reference gene primers. Data came from immunoSEQ multiplex PCR; TCRdb stores just in-frame clones and leaves some out. D and trimming come from the DNA, and the V and J calls and clone size come from that table. The data contain about 98,000 clones, around 87% of them singletons. This clone has a handful of counts. CDR1 and CDR2 from the germline V gene are MNHNS and SASEGT. V was cut by 3 bases and J by 5 bases, with 8 bases left in between. The CDR3 covers 14 residues. This clonotype was obtained from a man aged 45 to 65 with active or convalescent COVID-19. The specimen was peripheral blood. The V call is TRBV6-1, the J call TRBJ1-6; D possibly corresponds to TRBD1 (5 bases). Here the CDR3 DNA reads TGTGCCAGCAGTGAGGTCAGGGATAATTCACCCCTCCACTTT. Protein: CASSEVRDNSPLHF.